This note documents a single T cell receptor beta chain sequence. Its specificity is unknown. The length of the CDR3 is 14 residues. The germline V and J ends were trimmed by 8 bases and 0 bases, with 13 bases remaining between them. The germline V gene encodes CDR1 SNHLY and CDR2 FYNNEI. This sample stems from a study of T cell clones after liver transplantation. Study-level points and caveats: A larger donor-reactive than third-party decline suggested partial antigen-specific deletion.

TCRdb's copy holds only in-frame clones and misses some; the assay was immunoSEQ multiplex PCR. This sample carries under 85,000 clones, around 80% of them seen once, and the ten largest clones take 0.79%. This TCR derives from a human patient who received a liver transplant. The T cells may partly be graft donor cells. The chain couples TRBV2 to TRBJ1-1; D gene uncertain. The sequencing here drew on CD4+ T cells from blood, taken 12 months after liver transplant. The CDR3 sequence: CASGRGLVNTEAFF. CDR3 nucleotides: TGTGCCAGCGGCCGCGGACTGGTGAACACTGAAGCTTTCTTT. Full variable domain (outside the CDR3, taken from reference TRBV2 and TRBJ1-1): EPEVTQTPSHQVTQMGQEVILRCVPISNHLYFYWYRQILGQKVEFLVSFYNNEISEKSEIFDDQFSVERPDGSNFTLKIRSTKLEDSAMYFCASGRGLVNTEAFFGQGTRLTVV.